This passage covers 31 T cell receptor beta chains from one sample sequenced in a study of OX40 agonist ivuxolimab in advanced cancers. TCRdb's copy holds only in-frame clones and misses some; the assay was immunoSEQ multiplex PCR. The sample contains approximately 73,000 clones, roughly 90% of which appear only once. The material was CD4+ or CD8+ T cells sorted from blood, obtained in a trial of the OX40 agonist ivuxolimab. The receptors originated from an adult with an advanced solid tumor such as melanoma, head and neck, liver or kidney cancer.

J is TRBJ1-4 and V is TRBV5-8; D might be TRBD1 (5 bases). Germline V lookup: CDR1 SGHTS, CDR2 YDEGEE. V was clipped by 1 base and J by 7 bases, with 11 bases between them. The CDR3 is made up of 14 amino acids. CDR3 sequence (DNA): TGTGCCAGCAGCTTGCGAGGGGCCCGTGAAAAACTGTTTTTT. Protein: CASSLRGAREKLFF.

V usage is TRBV10-3 and J usage is TRBJ2-7; maybe TRBD1 (6 bases). Germline CDR1 reads ENHRY; CDR2 reads SYGVKD. V lost 10 bases to trimming and J lost 6 bases, with 16 bases between them. The CDR3 runs to 12 residues. CDR3: CATMDSLGEQYF. The CDR3 region has the DNA TGTGCCACTATGGACAGTCTAGGCGAGCAGTACTTC.

This sequence joins TRBV14 and TRBJ1-3; D possibly corresponds to TRBD1 (5 bases). This CDR3 has 14 residues. Per germline, CDR1 SGHDN and CDR2 FVKESK. Between the trimmed V and J ends, which lost 2 bases and 4 bases, there was a span of 9 bases. The CDR3 coding sequence is TGTGCCAGCAGCCAAACAGGCCGGGGAAACACCATATATTTT. As protein: CASSQTGRGNTIYF.

The chain has TRBV5-1 and TRBJ2-7; D may correspond to TRBD1 or TRBD2 (5 bases each). V was pared by 1 base and J by 3 bases, with 8 bases between. Germline V CDR1 and CDR2: SGHRS, YFSETQ. The CDR3 has 13 amino acids. CDR3 bases: TGCGCCAGCAGCTTGACTAGGGGCTACGAGCAGTACTTC. It yields the protein CASSLTRGYEQYF.

This CDR3 is CASSRGGGYNQPQHF. CDR3 nucleotides: TGTGCCAGCAGCAGGGGGGGCGGTTACAATCAGCCCCAGCATTTT. The chain uses TRBV5-5 and TRBJ1-5, with a possible D match to TRBD1 (6 bases). V dropped 4 bases and J dropped 3 bases, with 14 bases sitting between them. This CDR3 is built from 15 residues. Germline V lookup: CDR1 SGHKS, CDR2 YYEKEE (reference sequence).

This clone has only a few counts. V usage is TRBV5-1 and J usage is TRBJ1-1; D may be TRBD1 (5 bases). Trimming took off 4 bases at V and 1 base at J, with 11 bases between the two ends. The CDR3 length is 14 residues. Germline CDR1 is SGHRS and CDR2 is YFSETQ. The CDR3 protein is CASSRTPGNTEAFF. CDR3 DNA sequence: TGCGCCAGCAGCCGGACACCTGGGAACACTGAAGCTTTCTTT.

The chain carries TRBV6-4 and TRBJ2-7, with TRBD1 matching 9 bases. Germline CDR1 and CDR2: MRHNA and SNTAGT. Trimming took 5 bases from V and 6 from J; bases not matched to a gene: 8. The CDR3 is made up of 14 amino acids. The CDR3 DNA sequence: TGTGCCAGCAGTTACCAGGGACAGGGTGCCGAGCAGTACTTC. Residues: CASSYQGQGAEQYF.

This clone has only one observation. This chain connects TRBV5-1 to TRBJ1-6, with 9 bases lining up with TRBD1. The germline CDR1 and CDR2 sequences are SGHRS and YFSETQ. The CDR3 is made up of 14 amino acids. V lost 6 bases and J lost 6; bases outside the gene matches: 4. DNA of the CDR3: TGCGCCAGCACCCCGGGACAGGGTAATTCACCCCTCCACTTT. This sequence encodes CASTPGQGNSPLHF.

V usage is TRBV6-1 and J usage is TRBJ2-6, with D unclear. Germline V gene lookup returns CDR1 MNHNS and CDR2 SASEGT. The CDR3 totals 15 residues. The V end was cut by 8 bases, the J end by 0 bases, with 11 bases between. CDR3 bases: TGTGCCAGCGATCCGACGAGCTCTGGGGCCAACGTCCTGACTTTC. It encodes CASDPTSSGANVLTF.

There are a few counts of this clone. The J gene is TRBJ2-2, the V gene TRBV7-7; 8 bases map to TRBD1. CDR3 length: 15 residues. Germline lookup yields CDR1 SSHAT and CDR2 FNYEAQ (reference sequence). DNA for the CDR3: TGTGCTAGCGGAAGACAGGGGAGTAACACCGGGGAGCTGTTTTTT. The encoded protein is CASGRQGSNTGELFF. The complete variable domain, with remaining parts taken from reference TRBV7-7 and TRBJ2-2, reads GAGVSQSPRYKVTKRGQDVTLRCDPISSHATLYWYQQALGQGPEFLTYFNYEAQPDKSGLPSDRFSAERPEGSISTLTIQRTEQRDSAMYRCASGRQGSNTGELFFGEGSRLTVL.

The gene calls are TRBV15 and TRBJ2-3; D gene ambiguous. Germline V gene data show CDR1 as LNHNV and CDR2 as YYDKDF (reference sequence). The V and J ends lost 1 base and 0 bases respectively, with 11 bases between them. The CDR3 consists of 16 residues. In DNA form, the CDR3 reads TGTGCCACCAGCAGAGTAGTGGGTTCTAGCACAGATACGCAGTATTTT. It translates to CATSRVVGSSTDTQYF. Drawing the rest from reference TRBV15 and TRBJ2-3, the complete variable domain is DAMVIQNPRYQVTQFGKPVTLSCSQTLNHNVMYWYQQKSSQAPKLLFHYYDKDFNNEADTPDNFQSRRPNTSFCFLDIRSPGLGDTAMYLCATSRVVGSSTDTQYFGPGTRLTVL.

The CDR3 DNA reads TGTGCCAGCAGGTTTCAGGGGACCCTCTATGGCTACACCTTC. It specifies CASRFQGTLYGYTF. V gene TRBV2 combines with J gene TRBJ1-2; a possible D gene is TRBD1 (6 bases). V gave up 6 bases and J gave up 4 bases, with 15 bases separating them. Germline V CDR1 and CDR2: SNHLY, FYNNEI. The CDR3 totals 14 residues.

This sequence joins TRBV7-8 and TRBJ1-5; D is unclear. Deletions cut 0 bases from V and 3 bases from J, with 9 bases between. Germline loops: CDR1 SGHVS, CDR2 FQNEAQ. The CDR3 loop spans 15 amino acids. In nucleotides, the CDR3 is TGTGCCAGCAGCTTAGCAGAGAGCGCCAATCAGCCCCAGCATTTT. Translation: CASSLAESANQPQHF.

V and J are TRBV7-3 and TRBJ2-5; tentatively, D is TRBD1 (6 bases). The CDR3 sequence is 14 residues long. V lost 2 bases and J lost 8, with 15 bases in between. CDR1 is SGHTA and CDR2 is FQGTGA in the germline V gene. CDR3 protein: CASSLGQGFNTQYF. The CDR3 DNA is TGTGCCAGCAGCTTAGGGCAGGGGTTCAACACCCAGTACTTC.

This clone was seen once. The chain recombines TRBV6-6 with TRBJ2-7; no definite D call. V lost 1 base and J lost 6, with 10 bases in between. This CDR3 has 13 residues. CDR1 and CDR2 (germline): MNHNY, SVGAGI (reference sequence). The CDR3: CASSYLGRGEQYF. CDR3 DNA sequence: TGTGCCAGCAGTTACTTAGGACGCGGCGAGCAGTACTTC.

The V call is TRBV5-4, the J call TRBJ1-5; 8 nucleotides line up with TRBD1. This CDR3 is 14 amino acids long. J was trimmed by 4 bases and V by 2 bases; bases with no gene match: 2. CDR1 is SGHNT and CDR2 is YYREEE in the germline V gene (reference sequence). The CDR3 DNA is TGTGCCAGCAGCTTACAGGGGGGAAATCAGCCCCAGCATTTT. Translating gives CASSLQGGNQPQHF.

The chain combines TRBV6-1 with TRBJ2-7, with 9 bases fitting TRBD1. This CDR3 has 14 residues. V gave up 6 bases and J gave up 4 bases; unmatched junction bases: 7. From germline, CDR1 is MNHNS and CDR2 SASEGT. CDR3 DNA: TGTGCCAGCAGACAGACAGGGGGTTTGTACGAGCAGTACTTC. The encoded protein is CASRQTGGLYEQYF.

The chain has TRBV30 and TRBJ2-1; D unclear. Germline V CDR1 and CDR2: GTSNPN, SVGIG (reference sequence). The CDR3 is 13 amino acids. Trimming shortened V by 2 bases and J by 10 bases, and 15 bases separated the two germline ends. CDR3 nucleotide sequence: TGTGCCTGGAGTATAGCTTCAGGACGCGAGCAGTTCTTC. Residues: CAWSIASGREQFF.

This clone turned up a few times. The chain uses TRBV5-6 and TRBJ2-5, with D perhaps TRBD1 or TRBD2 (6 bases each). V was clipped by 4 bases and J by 0 bases, with 13 bases between them. The CDR3 is 15 amino acids. Looked up from germline, CDR1 is SGHDT and CDR2 is YYEEEE. The CDR3, as DNA: TGTGCCAGCAGCCTAGGAGGGGGGAACCAAGAGACCCAGTACTTC. Its translation: CASSLGGGNQETQYF. Variable domain in full (rest from reference TRBV5-6 and TRBJ2-5): DAGVTQSPTHLIKTRGQQVTLRCSPKSGHDTVSWYQQALGQGPQFIFQYYEEEERQRGNFPDRFSGHQFPNYSSELNVNALLLGDSALYLCASSLGGGNQETQYFGPGTRLLVL.

The J gene is TRBJ1-1, the V gene TRBV2; D unclear. With 2 bases removed from V and 4 bases from J, the gap between germline ends came to 11 bases. CDR1 SNHLY and CDR2 FYNNEI come from the germline V gene. This CDR3 comprises 14 residues. This CDR3 is CASSEYSGGTEAFF. The CDR3 nucleotides are TGTGCCAGCAGTGAATATTCCGGTGGCACTGAAGCTTTCTTT.

V usage is TRBV4-1 and J usage is TRBJ2-1; D tentatively fits TRBD1 or TRBD2 (6 bases each). Trimming left V 1 base short and J 9 bases short, with 19 bases between. The V gene's germline CDR1 is MGHRA and CDR2 YSYEKL. This CDR3 contains 16 residues. CDR3 in DNA: TGCGCCAGCAGCCAAGCCCCGGGAGCCCAAGGGGGTGAGCAGTTCTTC. This codes for CASSQAPGAQGGEQFF.

This chain links TRBV19 with TRBJ2-5; 9 nucleotides agree with TRBD1. CDR1 is LNHDA and CDR2 is SQIVND in the germline V gene (reference sequence). Losses at the gene ends were 5 bases for V and 5 bases for J; bases not matched to a gene: 9. CDR3 length: 15 residues. As DNA, the CDR3 is TGTGCCAGTAGTGCAACCGGGACAGGGCGGGAGACCCAGTACTTC. Translation: CASSATGTGRETQYF.

The sample holds one count of this clone. The chain recombines TRBV6-1 with TRBJ2-3, with D possibly being TRBD1 (5 bases). Looked up from germline, CDR1 is MNHNS and CDR2 is SASEGT. The V end lost 7 bases, the J end lost 2 bases, and 13 bases lay between the germline ends. This CDR3 comprises 14 residues. The CDR3 protein is CASKGALITDTQYF. The CDR3 nucleotides read TGTGCCAGCAAAGGGGCGTTAATCACAGATACGCAGTATTTT.

In this sample, this clone turned up a few times. The chain employs TRBV6-5 and TRBJ1-2, with 10 bases fitting TRBD1. CDR1 is MNHEY, CDR2 SVGAGI, per germline. This CDR3 has 15 amino acids. Trimming at V came to 6 bases and at J to 4 bases, leaving 8 bases not matched to a gene. This chain's CDR3 is CASSIYGTGAYGYTF. DNA of the CDR3: TGTGCCAGCAGCATTTACGGGACAGGGGCCTATGGCTACACCTTC.

This chain connects TRBV10-2 to TRBJ2-2; no clear D gene. The CDR3 contains 16 residues. V was cut by 0 bases and J by 4 bases, with 12 bases left in between. Germline loops: CDR1 WSHSY, CDR2 SAAADI. The CDR3 coding sequence is TGCGCCAGCAGTGAGTCGGAGACTCCGGTCACCGGGGAGCTGTTTTTT. It codes for CASSESETPVTGELFF.

V and J are TRBV5-4 and TRBJ2-5, with D perhaps matching TRBD2 (6 bases). The CDR3 runs 13 residues. V lost 4 bases, J lost 1 base, and 8 bases lay in between. Germline V CDR1 and CDR2: SGHNT, YYREEE (reference sequence). The DNA for the CDR3 is TGTGCCAGCAGCACCGGGGGCCAAGAGACCCAGTACTTC. Its protein product is CASSTGGQETQYF.

As DNA, the CDR3 is TGTGCCAGCTCACCACCGATGACAGGGTCGTCCTACGAGCAGTACTTC. The encoded protein is CASSPPMTGSSYEQYF. V is TRBV18 and J is TRBJ2-7, with 7 bases identical to TRBD1. The CDR3 is made up of 16 amino acids. With 0 bases clipped from V and 1 base from J, the junction kept 6 bases outside the gene matches. Germline V gene sequence: CDR1 KGHSH, CDR2 LQKENI.

This chain connects TRBV5-4 to TRBJ2-7, with 8 bases fitting TRBD1. Per germline, CDR1 SGHNT and CDR2 YYREEE (reference sequence). The ends lost 3 bases at V and 2 bases at J; junction bases unmatched: 4. The CDR3 spans 14 residues. The CDR3 region is CASSSRTGTYEQYF. The CDR3 bases are TGTGCCAGCAGCTCCCGGACAGGGACCTACGAGCAGTACTTC.

The rearrangement links TRBV19 to TRBJ1-5; a weak D match, TRBD1 (5 bases). This CDR3 has 17 amino acids. The germline V and J ends were trimmed by 4 bases and 0 bases, with 16 bases remaining between them. From germline, CDR1 is LNHDA and CDR2 SQIVND (reference sequence). CDR3 sequence: CASSTYSGQDSNQPQHF. The CDR3 nucleotides are TGTGCCAGTAGTACCTATTCGGGGCAGGATAGCAATCAGCCCCAGCATTTT.

A single count supports this clone. This chain joins TRBV6-1 and TRBJ2-2; tentatively, D is TRBD1 or TRBD2 (5 bases each). The CDR3 spans 15 residues. V was clipped by 6 bases and J by 1 base, with 12 bases between them. CDR1 is MNHNS and CDR2 is SASEGT in the germline V gene. The CDR3 reads CASRPWDLNTGELFF. CDR3 nucleotide sequence: TGTGCCAGCAGGCCTTGGGACCTGAACACCGGGGAGCTGTTTTTT.

The genes are TRBV5-6 and TRBJ2-7; 9 nucleotides line up with TRBD1. Germline V CDR1 and CDR2: SGHDT, YYEEEE. This CDR3 is built from 16 residues. V shed 0 bases, J shed 4 bases, and the junction held 8 bases outside the gene matches. CDR3 in amino acids: CASSLVNRGHGYEQYF. The DNA of the CDR3 is TGTGCCAGCAGCTTGGTGAACAGGGGGCATGGGTACGAGCAGTACTTC.